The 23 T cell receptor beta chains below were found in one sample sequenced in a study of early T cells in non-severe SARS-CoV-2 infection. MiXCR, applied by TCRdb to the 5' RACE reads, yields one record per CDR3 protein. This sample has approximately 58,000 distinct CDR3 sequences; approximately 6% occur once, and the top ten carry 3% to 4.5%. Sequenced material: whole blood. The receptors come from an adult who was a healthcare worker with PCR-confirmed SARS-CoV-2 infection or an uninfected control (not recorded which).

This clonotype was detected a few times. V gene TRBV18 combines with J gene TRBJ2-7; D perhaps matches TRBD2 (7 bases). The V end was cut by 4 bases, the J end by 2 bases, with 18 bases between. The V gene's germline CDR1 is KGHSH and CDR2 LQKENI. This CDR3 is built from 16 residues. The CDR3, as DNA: TGTGCCAGCTCACGGCCCAGTGGGAGGGGGACCTACGAGCAGTACTTC. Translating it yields CASSRPSGRGTYEQYF.

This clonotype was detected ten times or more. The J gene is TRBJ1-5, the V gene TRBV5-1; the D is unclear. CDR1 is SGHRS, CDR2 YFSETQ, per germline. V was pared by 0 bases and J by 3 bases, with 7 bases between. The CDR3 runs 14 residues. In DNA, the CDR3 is TGCGCCAGCAGCTTGGACGGTACCAATCAGCCCCAGCATTTT. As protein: CASSLDGTNQPQHF. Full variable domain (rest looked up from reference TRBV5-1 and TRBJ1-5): KAGVTQTPRYLIKTRGQQVTLSCSPISGHRSVSWYQQTPGQGLQFLFEYFSETQRNKGNFPGRFSGRQFSNSRSEMNVSTLELGDSALYLCASSLDGTNQPQHFGDGTRLSIL.

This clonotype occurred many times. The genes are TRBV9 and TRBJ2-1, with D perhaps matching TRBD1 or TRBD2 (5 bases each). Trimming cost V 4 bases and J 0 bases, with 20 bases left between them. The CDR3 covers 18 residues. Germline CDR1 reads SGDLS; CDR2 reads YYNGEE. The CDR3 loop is CASSLSGRDLSSYNEQFF. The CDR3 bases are TGTGCCAGCAGCTTAAGCGGCAGGGACCTAAGCTCCTACAATGAGCAGTTCTTC.

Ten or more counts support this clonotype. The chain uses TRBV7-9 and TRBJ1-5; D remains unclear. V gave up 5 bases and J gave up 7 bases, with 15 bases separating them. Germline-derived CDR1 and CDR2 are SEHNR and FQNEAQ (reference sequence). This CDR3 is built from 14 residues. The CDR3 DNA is TGTGCCAGCAGCCCGACGAGTGACGGACAGCCCCAGCATTTT. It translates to CASSPTSDGQPQHF. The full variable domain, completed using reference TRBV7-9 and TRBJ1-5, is DTGVSQNPRHKITKRGQNVTFRCDPISEHNRLYWYRQTLGQGPEFLTYFQNEAQLEKSRLLSDRFSAERPKGSFSTLEIQRTEQGDSAMYLCASSPTSDGQPQHFGDGTRLSIL.

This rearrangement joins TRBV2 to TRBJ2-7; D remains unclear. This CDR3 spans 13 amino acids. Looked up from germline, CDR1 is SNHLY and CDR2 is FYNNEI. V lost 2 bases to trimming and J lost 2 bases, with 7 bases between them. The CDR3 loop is CASSETETYEQYF. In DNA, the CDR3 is TGTGCCAGCAGTGAAACGGAAACCTACGAGCAGTACTTC.

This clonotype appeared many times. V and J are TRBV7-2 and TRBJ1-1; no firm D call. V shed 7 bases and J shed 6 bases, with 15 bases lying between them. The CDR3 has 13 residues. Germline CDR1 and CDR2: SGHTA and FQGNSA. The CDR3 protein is CASTITPSAEAFF. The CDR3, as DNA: TGTGCCAGCACCATAACACCCAGCGCTGAAGCTTTCTTT.

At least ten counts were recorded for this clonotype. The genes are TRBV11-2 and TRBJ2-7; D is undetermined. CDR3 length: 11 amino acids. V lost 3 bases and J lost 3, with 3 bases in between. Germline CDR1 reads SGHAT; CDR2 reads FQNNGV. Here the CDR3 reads CASSFHYEQYF. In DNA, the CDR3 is TGTGCCAGCAGCTTCCACTACGAGCAGTACTTC.

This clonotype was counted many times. This chain's CDR3 is CASSPGTGFNEQYF. The DNA of the CDR3 is TGTGCCAGCAGTCCCGGGACAGGGTTCAACGAGCAGTACTTC. The V gene is TRBV5-6, the J gene TRBJ2-7; 9 nucleotides match TRBD1. The J segment lost 5 bases and the V segment lost 5 bases, leaving 8 bases of the junction unmatched. The germline V gene has CDR1 SGHDT and CDR2 YYEEEE. This CDR3 has 14 amino acids.

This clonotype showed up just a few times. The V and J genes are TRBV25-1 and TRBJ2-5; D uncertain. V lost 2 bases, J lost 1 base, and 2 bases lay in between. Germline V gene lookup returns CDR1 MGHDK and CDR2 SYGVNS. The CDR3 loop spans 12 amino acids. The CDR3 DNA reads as TGTGCCAGCAGTGAAAGCCAAGAGACCCAGTACTTC. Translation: CASSESQETQYF.

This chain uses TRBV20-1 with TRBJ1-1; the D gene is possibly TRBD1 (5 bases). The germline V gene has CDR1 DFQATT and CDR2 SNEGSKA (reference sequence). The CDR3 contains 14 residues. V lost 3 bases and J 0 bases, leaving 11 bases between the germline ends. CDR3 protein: CSARGDGMNTEAFF. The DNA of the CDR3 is TGCAGTGCTAGGGGGGACGGTATGAACACTGAAGCTTTCTTT.

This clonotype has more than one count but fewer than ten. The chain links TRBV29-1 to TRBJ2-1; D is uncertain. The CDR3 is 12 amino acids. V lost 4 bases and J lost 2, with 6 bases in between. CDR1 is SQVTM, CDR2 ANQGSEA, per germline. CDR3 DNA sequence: TGCAGCGTTGGCGTAGCCTACAATGAGCAGTTCTTC. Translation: CSVGVAYNEQFF.

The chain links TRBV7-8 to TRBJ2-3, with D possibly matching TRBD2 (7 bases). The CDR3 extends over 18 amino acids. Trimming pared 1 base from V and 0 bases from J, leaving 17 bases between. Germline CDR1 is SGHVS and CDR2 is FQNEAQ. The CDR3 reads CASSLVQAAGASTDTQYF. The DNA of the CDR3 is TGTGCCAGCAGCTTAGTTCAGGCTGCGGGGGCGAGCACAGATACGCAGTATTTT.

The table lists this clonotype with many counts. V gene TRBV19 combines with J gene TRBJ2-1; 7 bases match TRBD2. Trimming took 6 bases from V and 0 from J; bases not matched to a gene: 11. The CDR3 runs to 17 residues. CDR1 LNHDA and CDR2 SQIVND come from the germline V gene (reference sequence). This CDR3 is CASSYGSGDYSYNEQFF. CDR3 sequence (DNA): TGTGCCAGTAGCTATGGGAGCGGGGACTACTCCTACAATGAGCAGTTCTTC.

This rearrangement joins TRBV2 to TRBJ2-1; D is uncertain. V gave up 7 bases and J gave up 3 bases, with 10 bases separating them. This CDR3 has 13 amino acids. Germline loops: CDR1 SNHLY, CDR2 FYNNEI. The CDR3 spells CASTPQVYNEQFF. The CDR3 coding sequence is TGTGCCAGCACACCCCAAGTCTACAATGAGCAGTTCTTC.

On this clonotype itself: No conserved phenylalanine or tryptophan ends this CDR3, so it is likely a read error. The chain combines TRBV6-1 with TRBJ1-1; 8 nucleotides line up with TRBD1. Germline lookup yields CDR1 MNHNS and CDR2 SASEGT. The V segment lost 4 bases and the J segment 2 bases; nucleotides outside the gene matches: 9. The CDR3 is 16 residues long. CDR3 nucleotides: TGTGCCAGCAGTGGAGGGGACAGGATAAGAAACACTGAAGCTTTCTTA. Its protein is CASSGGDRIRNTEAFL.

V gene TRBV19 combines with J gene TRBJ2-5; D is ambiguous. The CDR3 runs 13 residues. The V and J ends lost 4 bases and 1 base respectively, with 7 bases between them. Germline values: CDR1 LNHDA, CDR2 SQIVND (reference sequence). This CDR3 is CASSTVGQETQYF. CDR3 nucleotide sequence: TGTGCCAGTAGTACGGTGGGCCAAGAGACCCAGTACTTC. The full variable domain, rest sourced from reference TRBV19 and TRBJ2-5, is DGGITQSPKYLFRKEGQNVTLSCEQNLNHDAMYWYRQDPGQGLRLIYYSQIVNDFQKGDIAEGYSVSREKKESFPLTVTSAQKNPTAFYLCASSTVGQETQYFGPGTRLLVL.

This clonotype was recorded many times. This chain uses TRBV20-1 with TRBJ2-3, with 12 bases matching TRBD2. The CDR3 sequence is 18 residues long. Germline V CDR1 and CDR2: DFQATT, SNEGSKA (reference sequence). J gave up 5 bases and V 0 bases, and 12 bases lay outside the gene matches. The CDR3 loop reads CSARDPGSSGGVGDTQYF. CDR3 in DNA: TGCAGTGCTAGAGATCCCGGTTCTAGCGGGGGGGTTGGAGATACGCAGTATTTT.

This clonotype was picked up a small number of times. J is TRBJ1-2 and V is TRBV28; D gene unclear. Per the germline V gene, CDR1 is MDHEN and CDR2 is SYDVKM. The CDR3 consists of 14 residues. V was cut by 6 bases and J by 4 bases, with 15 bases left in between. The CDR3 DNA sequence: TGTGCCAGCAGCAAGCAAGCCCTCCGCTATGGCTACACCTTC. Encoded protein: CASSKQALRYGYTF.

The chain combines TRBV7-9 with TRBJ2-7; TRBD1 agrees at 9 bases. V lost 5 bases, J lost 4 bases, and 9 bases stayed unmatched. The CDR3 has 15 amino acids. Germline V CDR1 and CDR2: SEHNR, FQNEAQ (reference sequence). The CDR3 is CASSPGTGSRYEQYF. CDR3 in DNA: TGTGCCAGCAGCCCCGGGACAGGGAGTAGGTACGAGCAGTACTTC.

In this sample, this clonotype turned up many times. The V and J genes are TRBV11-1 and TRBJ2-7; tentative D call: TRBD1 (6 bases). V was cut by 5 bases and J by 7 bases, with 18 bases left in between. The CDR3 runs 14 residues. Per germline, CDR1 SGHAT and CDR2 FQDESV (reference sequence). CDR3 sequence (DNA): TGTGCCAGCAGCCGACGAGGGGACATGGCGGAGCAGTACTTC. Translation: CASSRRGDMAEQYF.

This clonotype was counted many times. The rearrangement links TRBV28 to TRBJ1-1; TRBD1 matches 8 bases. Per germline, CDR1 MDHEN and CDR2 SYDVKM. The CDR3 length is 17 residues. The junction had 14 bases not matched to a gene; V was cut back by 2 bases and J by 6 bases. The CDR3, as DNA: TGTGCCAGCAGTTTAGACCTCAGGGGGCAGAGGGGCCCTGAAGCTTTCTTT. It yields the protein CASSLDLRGQRGPEAFF. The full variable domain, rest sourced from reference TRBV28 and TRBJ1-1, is DVKVTQSSRYLVKRTGEKVFLECVQDMDHENMFWYRQDPGLGLRLIYFSYDVKMKEKGDIPEGYSVSREKKERFSLILESASTNQTSMYLCASSLDLRGQRGPEAFFGQGTRLTVV.

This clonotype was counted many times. The CDR3 region is CASSLDGAAGAREQYF. CDR3 DNA: TGTGCCAGCAGCTTAGATGGAGCAGCGGGGGCAAGGGAGCAGTACTTC. The V call is TRBV11-3, the J call TRBJ2-7, with TRBD2 identical over 8 bases. The CDR3 consists of 16 residues. Germline V gives CDR1 SGHNT, CDR2 YENEEA. V lost 0 bases to trimming and J lost 7 bases; unmatched junction nucleotides: 11. Combining the CDR3 with reference TRBV11-3 and TRBJ2-7 gives the whole variable domain EAGVVQSPRYKIIEKKQPVAFWCNPISGHNTLYWYLQNLGQGPELLIRYENEEAVDDSQLPKDRFSAERLKGVDSTLKIQPAELGDSAVYLCASSLDGAAGAREQYFGPGTRLTVT.

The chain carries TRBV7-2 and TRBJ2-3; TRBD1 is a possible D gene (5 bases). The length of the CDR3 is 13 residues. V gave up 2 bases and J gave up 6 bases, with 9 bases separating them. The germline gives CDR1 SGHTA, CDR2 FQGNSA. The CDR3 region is CASSLSYRDTQYF. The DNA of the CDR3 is TGTGCCAGCAGCTTATCGTACAGGGATACGCAGTATTTT.